The 17 T cell receptor beta chains below come from one sample, sequenced in a study of shared clonotypes between healthy human individuals. Sequenced by immunoSEQ multiplex PCR; TCRdb stores in-frame clones only, minus some. The profile covers 2.3 million or so clones, with 85% to 95% appearing a single time and about 0.41% taken by the ten largest. Input material: naive CD4+ T cells from PBMCs. Subset indicated: CD45RA+ positively selected. These receptors came from a man between 18 and 29 years old in good health. Some clones in this sample may be carry-over from other donors' samples.

The chain couples TRBV13 to TRBJ2-2; D is uncertain. Germline values: CDR1 PRHDT, CDR2 FYEKMQ (reference sequence). The V end lost 4 bases, the J end lost 13 bases, and 22 bases lay between the germline ends. The CDR3 covers 15 residues. The CDR3 bases are TGTGCCAGCAGCTCCGGGCCGCCCCGACCCGGTCCGCTGTTTTTT. It encodes CASSSGPPRPGPLFF.

The chain couples TRBV6-5 to TRBJ2-7; D perhaps matches TRBD2 (6 bases). V lost 0 bases and J 0 bases, leaving 9 bases between the germline ends. The V gene's germline CDR1 is MNHEY and CDR2 SVGAGI. The CDR3 extends over 15 amino acids. The CDR3 reads CASSYSIAASYEQYF. CDR3 nucleotide sequence: TGTGCCAGCAGTTACTCGATAGCGGCCTCCTACGAGCAGTACTTC.

The CDR3 DNA reads TGTGCCAGCAATCCTACCGACAATTACGGCTACACCTTC. It specifies CASNPTDNYGYTF. The chain recombines TRBV28 with TRBJ1-2; D is undetermined. V was clipped by 7 bases and J by 8 bases, with 17 bases between them. The CDR3 spans 13 residues. CDR1 is MDHEN, CDR2 SYDVKM, per germline.

The chain carries TRBV5-6 and TRBJ1-2, with TRBD1 matching over 7 bases. CDR1 and CDR2 (germline): SGHDT, YYEEEE. V shed 4 bases, J shed 1 base, and the junction held 7 bases outside the gene matches. CDR3 length equals 15 residues. In DNA form, the CDR3 reads TGTGCCAGCAGCCAGAACAGGGGACGTAACTATGGCTACACCTTC. Translating gives CASSQNRGRNYGYTF. The full variable domain, rest sourced from reference TRBV5-6 and TRBJ1-2, is DAGVTQSPTHLIKTRGQQVTLRCSPKSGHDTVSWYQQALGQGPQFIFQYYEEEERQRGNFPDRFSGHQFPNYSSELNVNALLLGDSALYLCASSQNRGRNYGYTFGSGTRLTVV.

This chain links TRBV29-1 with TRBJ2-1; no definite D call. V lost 7 bases and J 5 bases, leaving 9 bases between the germline ends. Looked up from germline, CDR1 is SQVTM and CDR2 is ANQGSEA. The CDR3 extends over 11 amino acids. The CDR3 DNA follows: TGCAGCGAGGGAACCCACAATGAGCAGTTCTTC. Translation gives CSEGTHNEQFF.

The J gene is TRBJ2-7, the V gene TRBV29-1; weak D call: TRBD2 (5 bases). Trimming cost V 7 bases and J 2 bases, with 15 bases left between them. Germline V gene sequence: CDR1 SQVTM, CDR2 ANQGSEA. The CDR3 runs to 13 residues. Here the CDR3 DNA reads TGCAGCGCCAAAAGCGGATATACCTACGAGCAGTACTTC. This gives the protein CSAKSGYTYEQYF.

The chain links TRBV30 to TRBJ2-3; TRBD2 might be the D (6 bases). Trimming took off 2 bases at V and 0 bases at J, with 9 bases between the two ends. CDR1 is GTSNPN and CDR2 is SVGIG in the germline V gene (reference sequence). This CDR3 has 14 residues. CDR3 amino acids: CAWSLATSTDTQYF. As DNA, the CDR3 is TGTGCCTGGAGTCTAGCGACTAGCACAGATACGCAGTATTTT.

In regard to this clone: The sample holds other DNA sequences that translate to the same CDR3. This sequence joins TRBV19 and TRBJ1-5; no reliable D call. CDR1 is LNHDA, CDR2 SQIVND, per germline (reference sequence). Between the trimmed V and J ends, which lost 3 bases and 3 bases, there was a span of 9 bases. CDR3 size: 14 residues. The chain's CDR3 is CASSISGDNQPQHF. The DNA for the CDR3 is TGTGCCAGTAGTATTTCGGGCGACAATCAGCCCCAGCATTTT.

This clone has more than one count but fewer than ten. The V call is TRBV7-6, the J call TRBJ2-1; D call uncertain. Per germline, CDR1 SGHVS and CDR2 FNYEAQ. There are 12 residues in the CDR3. Trimming shortened V by 0 bases and J by 8 bases, and 5 bases separated the two germline ends. DNA for the CDR3: TGTGCCAGCAGCTTAGCACGGGATGAGCAGTTCTTC. Translation gives CASSLARDEQFF. Full variable domain (outside the CDR3, taken from reference TRBV7-6 and TRBJ2-1): GAGVSQSPRYKVTKRGQDVALRCDPISGHVSLYWYRQALGQGPEFLTYFNYEAQQDKSGLPNDRFSAERPEGSISTLTIQRTEQRDSAMYRCASSLARDEQFFGPGTRLTVL.

This chain uses TRBV9 with TRBJ2-7; 11 bases are a match to TRBD2. This CDR3 region has 16 residues. Germline lookup yields CDR1 SGDLS and CDR2 YYNGEE. V was clipped by 4 bases and J by 0 bases; unmatched bases: 6. In DNA, the CDR3 is TGTGCCAGCAGCCCCAGACTAGCGGGAAACTCCTACGAGCAGTACTTC. Its translation: CASSPRLAGNSYEQYF.

This sequence joins TRBV5-1 and TRBJ2-5, with 9 bases fitting TRBD2. The CDR3 extends over 15 amino acids. After removal of 0 bases from V and 4 bases from J, the junction contained 4 bases not matched to a gene. Germline V gene lookup returns CDR1 SGHRS and CDR2 YFSETQ. The CDR3 DNA sequence: TGCGCCAGCAGCTTGGGCGGTAGCGGGAGAGAGACCCAGTACTTC. It translates to CASSLGGSGRETQYF.

This rearrangement joins TRBV19 to TRBJ2-6; the match to TRBD2 covers 9 bases. This CDR3 contains 18 residues. The V and J ends lost 6 bases and 0 bases, in that order; junction bases with no gene match: 9. Looked up from germline, CDR1 is LNHDA and CDR2 is SQIVND (reference sequence). The CDR3 region has the DNA TGTGCCAGTAGCCCGATAGCGGGAGTGGTCTCTGGGGCCAACGTCCTGACTTTC. Its translation is CASSPIAGVVSGANVLTF.

The chain joins TRBV20-1 to TRBJ2-1; 7 bases agree with TRBD2. The CDR3 consists of 11 residues. Per germline, CDR1 DFQATT and CDR2 SNEGSKA (reference sequence). CDR3 residues: CRRDYHNEQFF. Here the CDR3 DNA reads TGCAGGAGGGACTACCACAATGAGCAGTTCTTC.

This chain connects TRBV25-1 to TRBJ2-5, with 8 bases aligning to TRBD2. Germline CDR1 and CDR2: MGHDK and SYGVNS. V was clipped by 2 bases and J by 5 bases; unmatched bases: 7. The CDR3 is made up of 15 amino acids. The CDR3 loop is CASSEGLALWETQYF. As DNA, the CDR3 is TGTGCCAGCAGTGAAGGACTAGCTCTTTGGGAGACCCAGTACTTC.

The chain couples TRBV7-2 to TRBJ2-2; D is unresolved. V was cut by 4 bases and J by 4 bases, with 10 bases left in between. The CDR3 is 14 residues long. The germline V gene has CDR1 SGHTA and CDR2 FQGNSA. CDR3 in amino acids: CASSSAPGTGELFF. Written as DNA, the CDR3 is TGTGCCAGCAGCTCAGCACCGGGCACCGGGGAGCTGTTTTTT.

The chain is built from TRBV30 and TRBJ1-1; 8 bases agree with TRBD1. Germline loops: CDR1 GTSNPN, CDR2 SVGIG (reference sequence). This CDR3 is built from 14 residues. J gave up 4 bases and V 3 bases, and 7 bases lay outside the gene matches. CDR3 coding DNA: TGTGCCTGGAGCGCACAGGGGGTGGGCACTGAAGCTTTCTTT. It encodes CAWSAQGVGTEAFF.

The chain employs TRBV4-2 and TRBJ2-7; tentatively, D is TRBD1 (5 bases). The CDR3 is made up of 14 amino acids. CDR1 and CDR2 (germline): LGHNA, YNFKEQ. Trimming removed 3 bases at V and 1 base at J, with 10 bases between. CDR3 sequence reads: CASSQVDSSYEQYF. DNA for the CDR3: TGTGCCAGCAGCCAGGTCGACAGTTCCTACGAGCAGTACTTC.